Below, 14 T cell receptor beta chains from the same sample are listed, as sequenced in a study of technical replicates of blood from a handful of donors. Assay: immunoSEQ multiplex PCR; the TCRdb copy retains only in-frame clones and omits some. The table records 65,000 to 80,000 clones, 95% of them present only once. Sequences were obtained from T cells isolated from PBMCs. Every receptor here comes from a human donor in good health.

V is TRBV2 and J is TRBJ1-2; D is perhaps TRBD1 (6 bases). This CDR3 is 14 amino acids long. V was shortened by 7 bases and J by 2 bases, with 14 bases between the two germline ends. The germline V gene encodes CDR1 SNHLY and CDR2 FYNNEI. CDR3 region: CASTPQGMNYGYTF. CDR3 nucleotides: TGTGCCAGCACCCCCCAGGGGATGAACTATGGCTACACCTTC.

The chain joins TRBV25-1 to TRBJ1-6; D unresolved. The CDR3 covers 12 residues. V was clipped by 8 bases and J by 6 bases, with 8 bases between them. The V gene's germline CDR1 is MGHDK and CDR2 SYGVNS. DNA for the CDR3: TGTGCCAGCCGTAGAGCTAATTCACCCCTCCACTTT. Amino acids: CASRRANSPLHF.

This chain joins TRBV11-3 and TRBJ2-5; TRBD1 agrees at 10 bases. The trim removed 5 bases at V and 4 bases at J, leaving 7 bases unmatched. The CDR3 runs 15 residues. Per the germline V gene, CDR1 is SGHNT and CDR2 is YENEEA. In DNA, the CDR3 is TGTGCCAGCAGCGGAGGGACAGGGGTCGGAGAGACCCAGTACTTC. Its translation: CASSGGTGVGETQYF.

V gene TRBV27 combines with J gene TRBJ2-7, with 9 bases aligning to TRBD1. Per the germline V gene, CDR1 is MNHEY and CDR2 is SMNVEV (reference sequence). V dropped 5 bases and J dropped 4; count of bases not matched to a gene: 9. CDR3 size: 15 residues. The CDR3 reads CASSPGQGSTYEQYF. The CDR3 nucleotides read TGTGCCAGCAGTCCGGGACAGGGTTCGACTTACGAGCAGTACTTC.

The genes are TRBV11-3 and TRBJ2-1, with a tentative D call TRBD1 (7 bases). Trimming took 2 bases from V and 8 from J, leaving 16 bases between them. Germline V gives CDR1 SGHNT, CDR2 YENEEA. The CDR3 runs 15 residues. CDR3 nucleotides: TGTGCCAGCAGCTTATCAGGGGGGATTTACGATGAGCAGTTCTTC. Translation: CASSLSGGIYDEQFF.

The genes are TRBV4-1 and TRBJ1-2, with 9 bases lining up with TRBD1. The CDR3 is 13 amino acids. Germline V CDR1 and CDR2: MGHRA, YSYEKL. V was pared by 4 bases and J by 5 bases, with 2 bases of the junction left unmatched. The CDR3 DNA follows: TGCGCCAGCAGCCGCGGACAGGGGTATGGCTACACCTTC. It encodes CASSRGQGYGYTF.

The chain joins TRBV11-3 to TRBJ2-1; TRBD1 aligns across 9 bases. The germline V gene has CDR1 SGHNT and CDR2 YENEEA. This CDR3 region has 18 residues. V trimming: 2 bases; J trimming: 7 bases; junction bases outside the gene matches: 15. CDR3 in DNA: TGTGCCAGCAGCTTACCCCCCTTTACCGGGACAGGGTGGAATGAGCAGTTCTTC. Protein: CASSLPPFTGTGWNEQFF.

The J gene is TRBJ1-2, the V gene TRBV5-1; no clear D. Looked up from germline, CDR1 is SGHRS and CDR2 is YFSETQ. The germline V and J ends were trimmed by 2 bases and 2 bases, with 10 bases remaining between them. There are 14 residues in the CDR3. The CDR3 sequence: CASSLGDPNYGYTF. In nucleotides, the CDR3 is TGCGCCAGCAGCTTAGGAGACCCGAACTATGGCTACACCTTC.

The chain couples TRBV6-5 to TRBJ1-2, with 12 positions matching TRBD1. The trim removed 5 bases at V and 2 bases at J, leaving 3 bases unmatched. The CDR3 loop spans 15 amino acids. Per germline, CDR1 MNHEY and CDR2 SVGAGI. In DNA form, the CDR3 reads TGTGCCAGCAGTGGGACAGGGGGCCCCAACTATGGCTACACCTTC. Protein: CASSGTGGPNYGYTF.

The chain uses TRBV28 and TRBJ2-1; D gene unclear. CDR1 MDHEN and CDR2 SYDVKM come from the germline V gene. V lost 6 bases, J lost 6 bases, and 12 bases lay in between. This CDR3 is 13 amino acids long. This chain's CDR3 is CASSPEPSNEQFF. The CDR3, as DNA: TGTGCCAGCAGCCCGGAGCCTTCCAATGAGCAGTTCTTC.

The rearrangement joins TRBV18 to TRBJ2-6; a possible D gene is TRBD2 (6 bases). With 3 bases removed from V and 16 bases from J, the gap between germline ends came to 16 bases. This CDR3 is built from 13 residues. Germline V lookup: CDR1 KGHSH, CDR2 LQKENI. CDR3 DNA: TGTGCCAGCTCACCCCGGAGGGAGGACCAGCTGACTTTC. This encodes CASSPRREDQLTF.

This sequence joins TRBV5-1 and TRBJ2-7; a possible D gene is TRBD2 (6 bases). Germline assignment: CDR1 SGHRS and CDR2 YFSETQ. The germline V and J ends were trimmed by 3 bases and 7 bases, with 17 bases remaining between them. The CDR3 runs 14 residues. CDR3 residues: CASSSVGLPREQYF. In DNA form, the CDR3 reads TGCGCCAGCAGCTCCGTAGGACTACCGAGGGAGCAGTACTTC.

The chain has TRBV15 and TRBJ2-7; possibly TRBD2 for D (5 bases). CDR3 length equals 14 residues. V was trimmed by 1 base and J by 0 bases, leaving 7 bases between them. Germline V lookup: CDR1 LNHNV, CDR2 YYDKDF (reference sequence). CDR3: CATSRGRSSYEQYF. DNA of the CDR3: TGTGCCACCAGCAGAGGGAGGAGCTCCTACGAGCAGTACTTC.

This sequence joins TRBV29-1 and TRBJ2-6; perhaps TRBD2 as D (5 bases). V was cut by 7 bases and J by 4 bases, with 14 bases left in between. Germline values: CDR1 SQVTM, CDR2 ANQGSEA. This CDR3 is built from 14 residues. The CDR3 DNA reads TGCAGCGCGCGAGGGCTTCGAGGGGCCAACGTCCTGACTTTC. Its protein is CSARGLRGANVLTF.